The TCR beta chain described here comes from a study of blood T cell repertoires in COVID-19. This clone was found once. Sequencing was performed with immunoSEQ multiplex PCR; in TCRdb, only in-frame clones are kept and a portion is missing. The repertoire holds around 300,000 clones, with more than 70% as singletons. The CDR3 contains 15 residues. The germline CDR1 and CDR2 sequences are GTSNPN and SVGIG (reference sequence). Trimming cost V 3 bases and J 7 bases, with 19 bases left between them. The TCR comes from a woman under 40 who had recovered from COVID-19. The V and J genes are TRBV30 and TRBJ1-5; D remains ambiguous. Sequenced sample: PBMCs or T cells enriched from blood (not recorded which). The CDR3 spells CAWSWEGSVGQPQHF. DNA of the CDR3: TGTGCCTGGAGCTGGGAGGGAAGCGTTGGCCAGCCCCAGCATTTT.